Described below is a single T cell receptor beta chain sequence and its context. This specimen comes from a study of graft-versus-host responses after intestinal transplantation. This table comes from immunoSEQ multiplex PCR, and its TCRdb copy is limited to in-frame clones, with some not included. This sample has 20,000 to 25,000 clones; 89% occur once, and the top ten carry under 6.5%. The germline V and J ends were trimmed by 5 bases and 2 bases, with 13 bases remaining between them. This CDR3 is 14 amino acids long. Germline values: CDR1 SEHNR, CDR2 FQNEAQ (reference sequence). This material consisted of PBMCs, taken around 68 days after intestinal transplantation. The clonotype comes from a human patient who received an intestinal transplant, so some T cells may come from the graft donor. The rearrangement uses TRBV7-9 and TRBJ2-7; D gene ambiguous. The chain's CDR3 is CASSPLAPTYEQYF. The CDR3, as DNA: TGTGCCAGCAGCCCTCTGGCACCCACCTACGAGCAGTACTTC. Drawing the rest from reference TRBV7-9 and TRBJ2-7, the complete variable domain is DTGVSQNPRHKITKRGQNVTFRCDPISEHNRLYWYRQTLGQGPEFLTYFQNEAQLEKSRLLSDRFSAERPKGSFSTLEIQRTEQGDSAMYLCASSPLAPTYEQYFGPGTRLTVT.